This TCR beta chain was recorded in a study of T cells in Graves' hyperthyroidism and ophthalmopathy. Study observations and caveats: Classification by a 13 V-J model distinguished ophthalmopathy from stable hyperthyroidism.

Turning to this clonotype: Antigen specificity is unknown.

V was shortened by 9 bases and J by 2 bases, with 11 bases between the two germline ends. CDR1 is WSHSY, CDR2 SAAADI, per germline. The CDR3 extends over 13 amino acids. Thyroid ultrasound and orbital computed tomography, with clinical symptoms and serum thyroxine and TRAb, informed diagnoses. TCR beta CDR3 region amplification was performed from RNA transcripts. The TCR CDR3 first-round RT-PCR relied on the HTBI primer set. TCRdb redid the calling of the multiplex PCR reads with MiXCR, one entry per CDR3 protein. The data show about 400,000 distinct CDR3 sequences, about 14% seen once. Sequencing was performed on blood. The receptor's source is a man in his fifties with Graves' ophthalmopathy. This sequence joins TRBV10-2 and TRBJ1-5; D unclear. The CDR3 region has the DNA TGCGCCAGTCGGGGTCCGGGCAATCAGCCCCAGCATTTT. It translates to CASRGPGNQPQHF.